What follows are 5 T cell receptor beta chains derived from one specimen sequenced in a study of long-term antiretroviral therapy in people with HIV (dated by TCRdb to 2021 to 2024). The immunoSEQ hsTCRB v3.0 assay was used at survey level resolution to sequence the TRB variable region. TCRdb retrieved this table from immuneACCESS and kept in-frame rearrangements only. Not all clones are present; in checked studies, unresolved V genes account for under half, and no reason is known for the remainder. This sample comprises about 17,000 clones, 79% of them detected only once. 6.5% to 10% of the sample rests with the top ten. This specimen consisted of unsorted PBMCs, obtained at the start of antiretroviral therapy. These receptors all come from a man aged 25 to 45 with HIV.

This clone was found once. The chain employs TRBV6-5 and TRBJ2-1, with a possible D match to TRBD1 (6 bases). Germline lookup yields CDR1 MNHEY and CDR2 SVGAGI. This CDR3 is built from 15 residues. Trimming removed 6 bases from V and 2 bases from J, with 14 bases in between. This CDR3 is CASRATQGAYNEQFF. CDR3 DNA: TGTGCCAGCAGGGCAACACAGGGAGCCTACAATGAGCAGTTCTTC.

The chain recombines TRBV5-4 with TRBJ2-4; 7 bases agree with TRBD1. Germline V gene lookup returns CDR1 SGHNT and CDR2 YYREEE (reference sequence). The CDR3 is 16 amino acids. Trimming removed 4 bases from V and 1 base from J; junction bases left unmatched: 8. The CDR3 spells CASSPRQGLAKNIQYF. As DNA, the CDR3 is TGTGCCAGCAGCCCGAGACAGGGTCTGGCCAAAAACATTCAGTACTTC.

The chain carries TRBV5-5 and TRBJ2-3, with 11 bases identical to TRBD2. Trimming took 2 bases from V and 3 from J; bases not matched to a gene: 5. Per germline, CDR1 SGHKS and CDR2 YYEKEE (reference sequence). The length of the CDR3 is 16 residues. CDR3 DNA sequence: TGTGCCAGCAGCTTCCGACTAGCGGGATTTACAGATACGCAGTATTTT. Amino acid sequence: CASSFRLAGFTDTQYF.

The chain combines TRBV28 with TRBJ2-7; TRBD2 aligns across 8 bases. Germline loops: CDR1 MDHEN, CDR2 SYDVKM. V was clipped by 3 bases and J by 1 base; unmatched bases: 11. This CDR3 is built from 17 residues. CDR3 in amino acids: CASSLVGRDRYSYEQYF. CDR3 bases: TGTGCCAGCAGTTTGGTCGGGAGGGACCGTTATTCCTACGAGCAGTACTTC.

This clone was found once. The J gene is TRBJ1-1, the V gene TRBV9, with D tentatively TRBD1 (6 bases). CDR3 length equals 18 residues. Trimming took off 3 bases at V and 0 bases at J, with 21 bases between the two ends. Germline V gives CDR1 SGDLS, CDR2 YYNGEE. The CDR3 is CASSDPQPQDSLNTEAFF. The CDR3 DNA reads as TGTGCCAGCAGCGACCCCCAACCCCAGGACAGCTTGAACACTGAAGCTTTCTTT. Using reference TRBV9 and TRBJ1-1 for the parts outside the CDR3, the full variable domain is DSGVTQTPKHLITATGQRVTLRCSPRSGDLSVYWYQQSLDQGLQFLIQYYNGEERAKGNILERFSAQQFPDLHSELNLSSLELGDSALYFCASSDPQPQDSLNTEAFFGQGTRLTVV.